This entry lists 19 T cell receptor beta chains sequenced from one sample in a study of tumor and adjacent non-tumor tissue in lung cancer. A modified ARM-PCR protocol with three rounds of nested PCR amplified TCRbeta. TCRdb reprocessed the multiplex PCR reads via MiXCR and lists one record per CDR3 protein. The table includes 120,000 or so distinct CDR3 sequences, 60% to 70% detected once. RNA was extracted from bulk tissue without any cell sorting. Sequencing input: lung tumor tissue. These TCRs come from a man aged 25 to 45 with non-small cell lung cancer.

This clonotype was counted many times. This rearrangement joins TRBV20-1 to TRBJ1-2; 11 bases line up with TRBD1. The V and J ends lost 5 bases and 7 bases, in that order; junction bases with no gene match: 3. The germline V gene encodes CDR1 DFQATT and CDR2 SNEGSKA (reference sequence). The CDR3 is 12 amino acids. CDR3 nucleotide sequence: TGCAGTGCTCCGGACAGGGGGCTTGGCTACACCTTC. Translating gives CSAPDRGLGYTF.

This clonotype was seen just once. The gene calls are TRBV24-1 and TRBJ2-7, with D possibly being TRBD2 (6 bases). The length of the CDR3 is 12 residues. CDR1 is KGHDR, CDR2 SFDVKD, per germline. V was shortened by 5 bases and J by 6 bases, with 10 bases between the two germline ends. The CDR3 region has the DNA TGTGCCACCAGTGGAACTAGCAGCGAGCAGTACTTC. Its translation is CATSGTSSEQYF.

Regarding this clonotype: It may be a read error: a sequence one base away is much more abundant. This chain links TRBV6-1 with TRBJ2-2; TRBD1 might be the D (5 bases). With 7 bases removed from V and 5 bases from J, the gap between germline ends came to 17 bases. The germline gives CDR1 MNHNS, CDR2 SASEGT. The CDR3 has 15 amino acids. The CDR3 sequence: CASIQVTVPTGELFF. CDR3 in DNA: TGTGCCAGCATTCAAGTGACAGTCCCAACCGGGGAGCTGTTTTTT.

A word on this clonotype: Possible read error: a much larger clone is one base away. The rearrangement joins TRBV20-1 to TRBJ2-3, with D tentatively TRBD1 or TRBD2 (5 bases each). Looked up from germline, CDR1 is DFQATT and CDR2 is SNEGSKA (reference sequence). The CDR3 covers 13 residues. Trimming removed 6 bases from V and 4 bases from J, with 14 bases in between. CDR3 in DNA: TGCAGTGCCACATGGGACGTCGCAGATACGCAGTATTTT. Translation: CSATWDVADTQYF.

Worth noting for this clonotype: A read error is likely, as this CDR3 ends without the conserved phenylalanine or tryptophan. It is unclear where the CDR3 begins or ends on the DNA, so no DNA is shown, and the CDR3 is as TCRdb lists it. The J gene is TRBJ1-1, the V gene TRBV20-1. Germline V gene sequence: CDR1 DFQATT, CDR2 SNEGSKA (reference sequence). 14 amino acids form the CDR3, both terminal residues included. CDR3 region: CSARAAGINTEALL.

This sequence joins TRBV20-1 and TRBJ2-1; D might be TRBD2 (6 bases). Germline V gives CDR1 DFQATT, CDR2 SNEGSKA (reference sequence). The V and J ends lost 6 bases and 9 bases respectively, with 24 bases between them. This CDR3 is built from 15 residues. CDR3 sequence reads: CSALTVTRVLREQFF. CDR3 coding DNA: TGCAGTGCCCTGACCGTGACTAGGGTTCTCCGTGAGCAGTTCTTC.

About this clonotype: A much larger clone lies a single base off, so this may be a read error. V is TRBV6-5 and J is TRBJ1-5; 7 bases agree with TRBD1. V shed 5 bases, J shed 6 bases, and the junction held 10 bases outside the gene matches. The CDR3 extends over 15 amino acids. Germline CDR1 reads MNHEY; CDR2 reads SVGAGI. Written as DNA, the CDR3 is TGTGCCAGCAGTCAGTACAGGGGTAGGGGTCAGCCCCAGCATTTT. It translates to CASSQYRGRGQPQHF.

About this clonotype: A much larger clone lies one base from this, so it may be a read error. The V call is TRBV29-1, the J call TRBJ2-7, with a possible D match to TRBD1 (5 bases). V shed 1 base and J shed 6 bases, with 10 bases lying between them. CDR1 SQVTM and CDR2 ANQGSEA come from the germline V gene. CDR3 length equals 12 residues. The CDR3 DNA is TGCAGCGTTGAAGGGCAGGGTTGCGAGCAGTACTTC. Its protein is CSVEGQGCEQYF.

The chain joins TRBV6-5 to TRBJ1-2; D is undetermined. V lost 7 bases to trimming and J lost 8 bases, with 11 bases between them. This CDR3 has 11 amino acids. CDR1 is MNHEY and CDR2 is SVGAGI in the germline V gene. Here the CDR3 reads CASTTVGGYTF. The CDR3 DNA reads as TGTGCCAGCACGACGGTCGGGGGCTACACCTTC.

Turning to this clonotype: An end of the junction does not agree with germline; a read error may underlie this. V is TRBV6-5 and J is TRBJ2-1, with TRBD2 matching 8 bases. CDR3 length: 14 amino acids. Germline V gene lookup returns CDR1 MNHEY and CDR2 SVGAGI. CDR3 loop: CASCTPGLVVEQFF. Written as DNA, the CDR3 is TGTGCCAGCTGTACCCCGGGACTAGTTGTTGAGCAGTTTTTC.

Only one count was recorded for this clonotype. Given a much more abundant clone one base away, this may be a read error. The chain links TRBV20-1 to TRBJ2-1; TRBD1 matches at 8 bases. The DNA end lines up better with TRBJ2-7; the J call may be wrong. The CDR3 has 14 residues. The germline V gene encodes CDR1 DFQATT and CDR2 SNEGSKA (reference sequence). CDR3 in DNA: TGCAGTGCTATCGGACAGGGTTGGGACAATGAGCAGTACTTC. Translating gives CSAIGQGWDNEQYF.

V usage is TRBV6-6 and J usage is TRBJ1-4, with a possible D match to TRBD1 (5 bases). Germline CDR1 reads MNHNY; CDR2 reads SVGAGI (reference sequence). The CDR3 has 12 residues. The CDR3 DNA is TGTCCCGGTCACGGGGCCGACGGGAAATTGTTTTTT. The encoded protein is CPGHGADGKLFF.

Many counts were recorded for this clonotype. The rearrangement joins TRBV12-3 or TRBV12-4 to TRBJ1-2, with unresolved D. CDR3 size: 12 residues. Trimming stripped 1 base from V and 4 bases from J, with 4 bases between. CDR3 nucleotide sequence: TGTGCCAGCAGTTTAGGACTCTATGGCTACACCTTC. Its translation is CASSLGLYGYTF.

This chain uses TRBV5-4 with TRBJ1-6; the match to TRBD1 covers 7 bases. The V gene's germline CDR1 is SGHNT and CDR2 YYREEE (reference sequence). J lost 12 bases, V lost 4 bases, and 16 bases had no gene match. CDR3 length: 16 residues. CDR3 sequence reads: CASSRSQGGTRLPLHF. The CDR3, as DNA: TGTGCCAGCAGCCGATCCCAAGGGGGCACAAGATTACCCCTCCACTTT.

This clonotype was seen a few times. The junction does not match germline at one end; this may be a read error. The rearrangement joins TRBV11-3 to TRBJ2-1, with D possibly matching TRBD1 (5 bases). The CDR3 is made up of 12 amino acids. Germline lookup yields CDR1 SGHNT and CDR2 YENEEA. CDR3: CAGSLNRNEQFF. The CDR3 DNA is TGTGCCGGCAGCCTTAACAGGAATGAACAGTTCTTC. The complete variable domain, with remaining parts taken from reference TRBV11-3 and TRBJ2-1, reads EAGVVQSPRYKIIEKKQPVAFWCNPISGHNTLYWYLQNLGQGPELLIRYENEEAVDDSQLPKDRFSAERLKGVDSTLKIQPAELGDSAVYLCAGSLNRNEQFFGPGTRLTVL.

Concerning this clonotype itself: A much bigger clone sits one base away, suggesting this may be a read error. This chain joins TRBV20-1 and TRBJ2-7, with D tentatively TRBD2 (5 bases). Germline lookup yields CDR1 DFQATT and CDR2 SNEGSKA (reference sequence). V was pared by 6 bases and J by 3 bases, with 21 bases between. The CDR3 totals 15 residues. The CDR3 bases are TGCAGTGCCACACCCCCTACTAGAGTGGGCTACGAGCAGTACTTC. Translated, it gives CSATPPTRVGYEQYF.

This clonotype was seen a few times. This may be a read error, as it is one base from a much larger clone. This rearrangement joins TRBV20-1 to TRBJ1-4; 8 nucleotides match TRBD1. Germline-derived CDR1 and CDR2 are DFQATT and SNEGSKA (reference sequence). V was pared by 2 bases and J by 7 bases, with 3 bases of the junction left unmatched. The length of the CDR3 is 13 residues. The CDR3 region is CSARWDRTEKLFF. DNA of the CDR3: TGCAGTGCTAGATGGGACAGGACTGAAAAACTGTTTTTT.

As regards this clonotype: Here the CDR3 omits its conserved ending phenylalanine or tryptophan, so a read error is the likely source. The chain combines TRBV11-3 with TRBJ1-4; D unclear. The CDR3 is 10 amino acids. Germline CDR1 SGHNT, CDR2 YENEEA. The germline V and J ends were trimmed by 5 bases and 7 bases, with 2 bases remaining between them. This CDR3 is CASSIEKLFS. DNA of the CDR3: TGTGCCAGCAGCATTGAAAAACTGTTTTCT.

The table lists this clonotype with many counts. The chain uses TRBV6-6 and TRBJ2-2; no clear D. The V end lost 2 bases, the J end lost 3 bases, and 4 bases lay between the germline ends. This CDR3 has 13 residues. Germline V gene lookup returns CDR1 MNHNY and CDR2 SVGAGI (reference sequence). The CDR3 DNA reads as TGTGCCAGCAGTTACGAAGACACCGGGGAGCTGTTTTTT. As protein: CASSYEDTGELFF.